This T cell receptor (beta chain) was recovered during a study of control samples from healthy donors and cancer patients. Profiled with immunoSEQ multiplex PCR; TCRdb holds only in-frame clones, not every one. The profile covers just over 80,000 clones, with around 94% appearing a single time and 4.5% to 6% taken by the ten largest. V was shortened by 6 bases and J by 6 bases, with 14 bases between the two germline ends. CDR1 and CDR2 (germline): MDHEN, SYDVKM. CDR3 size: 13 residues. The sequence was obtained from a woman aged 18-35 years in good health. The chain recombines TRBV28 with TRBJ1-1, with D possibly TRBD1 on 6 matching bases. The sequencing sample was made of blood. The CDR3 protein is CASRTPGVSEAFF. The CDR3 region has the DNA TGTGCCAGCAGGACGCCAGGGGTGTCTGAAGCTTTCTTT.